There are many counts of the clone carrying this T cell receptor (beta chain). Its antigen is not identified. The missing CDR3 end, 3 residues past where the read stops, is filled in from the germline J gene. Reduced serum IgG, IgA and/or IgM plus specific antibody deficiency defined CVID. Blood samples were heparinized, roughly 5 to 9 ml per donor. The method was immunoSEQ multiplex PCR; TCRdb's version includes in-frame clones alone and lacks a portion of them. The sample counts approximately 28,000 clones, none seen once; the ten largest own less than 3.5%. The data derive from a study of T cell clonality in common variable immunodeficiency. Study-wide results and caveats: Authors noted CVID clonality's cause needs subpopulation repertoire sequencing. Links between repertoire features and CVID complications were heterogeneity-limited. In common variable immunodeficiency, TCR beta chains reportedly carried fewer deletions and N-nucleotide insertions.

The CDR3 consists of 15 residues. The V gene end was trimmed by 2 bases and the J gene end by 4 bases; junction bases not matched to a gene: 6. Germline V lookup: CDR1 PRHDT, CDR2 FYEKMQ (reference sequence). Source material: peripheral blood mononuclear cells. This clonotype was sampled from a human donor with common variable immunodeficiency. This chain joins TRBV13 and TRBJ1-1; 8 nucleotides align to TRBD1. The covered CDR3 bases are TGTGCCAGCAGCTTACAGGGGGCGCTCGGCACTGAA. Residues: CASSLQGALGTE. The full CDR3 is CASSLQGALGTEAFF. Full variable domain (missing parts from reference TRBV13 and TRBJ1-1): AAGVIQSPRHLIKEKRETATLKCYPIPRHDTVYWYQQGPGQDPQFLISFYEKMQSDKGSIPDRFSAQQFSDYHSELNMSSLELGDSALYFCASSLQGALGTEAFFGQGTRLTVV.